This T cell receptor beta chain is drawn from a study of shared clonotypes between healthy human individuals. Overall study results and limits: In contrast to clonotypes shared by all four donors, non-shared clonotypes had lower generation probabilities.

Donors, without exception, were Caucasian adults residing in Nashville, Tennessee. The CDR3 loop spans 13 amino acids. Trimming pared 6 bases from V and 7 bases from J, leaving 16 bases between. The germline V gene has CDR1 MNHEY and CDR2 SMNVEV (reference sequence). With regard to this clone: Its specificity is unknown.

In the original processing: Filtering differed since immunoSEQ provided only junctions, with no quality scores. Profiled with immunoSEQ multiplex PCR; TCRdb holds only in-frame clones, not every one. V and J calls plus clone size are reproduced from that table; the DNA served to infer D and trimming. The table shows about 960,000 clones, with 70% to 85% occurring only once. This clonotype was obtained from a man aged 18 to 35 in good health. This sequence joins TRBV27 and TRBJ2-7; D is perhaps TRBD1 (6 bases). The sample consisted of memory CD4+ T cells sorted from blood. As for subset: CD45RA-negative fraction. The CDR3 region is CASSPWTAGEQYF. The CDR3 DNA is TGTGCCAGCAGCCCCTGGACAGCCGGGGAGCAGTACTTC.